The clone carrying this T cell receptor (beta chain) was seen more than once but under ten times. This entry comes from a study of blood T cell repertoires in COVID-19. Study in general: Specimens from acute and convalescent COVID-19 originated in the United States, Italy and Spain. PBMCs, B-cell-depleted T cells, or T cells were the source of the cDNA or gDNA that made up the material.

The CDR3 totals 12 residues. CDR1 and CDR2 (germline): SNHLY, FYNNEI. Trimming left V 3 bases short and J 7 bases short, with 10 bases between. In the original analysis: It was from reference gene primer amplification that nucleated cell counts were estimated. The assay was immunoSEQ multiplex PCR, and TCRdb's table has in-frame clones only and misses some. V, J and clone size are taken as reported in that table, and D and trimming were inferred from the DNA itself. The sample records roughly 81,000 clones, around 88% being singletons. Specimen: peripheral blood. The sequence came from a man aged 25-45 years with acute or convalescent COVID-19. The genes are TRBV2 and TRBJ2-7; D may be TRBD2 (5 bases). The CDR3 DNA reads as TGTGCCAGCAGTGAGTTCGGGGATGAGCAGTACTTC. Protein: CASSEFGDEQYF. Using reference TRBV2 and TRBJ2-7 for the parts outside the CDR3, the full variable domain is EPEVTQTPSHQVTQMGQEVILRCVPISNHLYFYWYRQILGQKVEFLVSFYNNEISEKSEIFDDQFSVERPDGSNFTLKIRSTKLEDSAMYFCASSEFGDEQYFGPGTRLTVT.